This T cell receptor (beta chain) comes out of a study of identical twins. Notes on the study in general: For out-of-frame alpha sequences shared by twins, low generation probability was in excess.

TCRdb fed the 5' RACE reads into MiXCR, producing one record per CDR3 protein. The sample consists of fewer than 500,000 distinct CDR3 sequences, roughly an eighth of them appearing once. CDR1 is SGHRS and CDR2 is YFSETQ in the germline V gene. This CDR3 region has 15 residues. The V end lost 1 base, the J end lost 2 bases, and 10 bases lay between the germline ends. This clonotype has a handful of counts. Antigen unknown. The data were also submitted as part of a second study, on yellow fever vaccine responses in identical twins.

Sequenced input: CD4+ T cells sorted from blood. The sequence came from a woman aged 18 to 35 in good health. The V gene is TRBV5-1, the J gene TRBJ1-5; D may be TRBD1 (5 bases). CDR3 in amino acids: CASSLQGDRNQPQHF. For the CDR3, the DNA is TGCGCCAGCAGCTTGCAAGGGGATCGCAATCAGCCCCAGCATTTT.